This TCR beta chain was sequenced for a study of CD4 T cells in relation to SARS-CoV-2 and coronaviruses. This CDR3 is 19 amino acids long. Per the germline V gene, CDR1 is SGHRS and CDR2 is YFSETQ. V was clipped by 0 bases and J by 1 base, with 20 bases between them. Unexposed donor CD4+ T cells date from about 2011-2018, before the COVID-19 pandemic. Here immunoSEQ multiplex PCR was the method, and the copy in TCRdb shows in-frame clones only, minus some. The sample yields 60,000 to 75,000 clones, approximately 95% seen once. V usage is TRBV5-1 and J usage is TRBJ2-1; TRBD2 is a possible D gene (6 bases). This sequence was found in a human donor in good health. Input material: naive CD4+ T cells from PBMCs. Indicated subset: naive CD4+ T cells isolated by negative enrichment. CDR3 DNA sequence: TGCGCCAGCAGCTTGGCCAATAAAGGGACTGCCTCGTCCTACAATGAGCAGTTCTTC. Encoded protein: CASSLANKGTASSYNEQFF.